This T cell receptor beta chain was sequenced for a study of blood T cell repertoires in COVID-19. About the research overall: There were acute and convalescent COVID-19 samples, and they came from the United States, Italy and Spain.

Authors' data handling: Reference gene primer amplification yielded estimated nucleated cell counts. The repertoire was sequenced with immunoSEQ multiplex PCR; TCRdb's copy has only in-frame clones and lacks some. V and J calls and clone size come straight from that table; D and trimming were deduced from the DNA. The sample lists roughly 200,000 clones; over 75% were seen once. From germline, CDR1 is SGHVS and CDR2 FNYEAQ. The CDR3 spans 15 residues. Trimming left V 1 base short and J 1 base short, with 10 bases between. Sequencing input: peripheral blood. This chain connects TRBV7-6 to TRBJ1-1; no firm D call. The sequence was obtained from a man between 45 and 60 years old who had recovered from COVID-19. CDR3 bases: TGTGCCAGCAGCTTAGGCTTCGGCGGGAACACTGAAGCTTTCTTT. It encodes CASSLGFGGNTEAFF.